A single sample gave rise to the 32 T cell receptor beta chains below, sequenced in a study of blood T cell repertoires in COVID-19. Some clones are missing from TCRdb's copy, which holds only in-frame ones; the method was immunoSEQ multiplex PCR. Here the sample spans 65,000 to 75,000 clones, about 86% being singletons. The sample was peripheral blood. The receptors originated from a woman aged 55-70 years with acute or convalescent COVID-19.

The chain links TRBV5-6 to TRBJ2-1, with a tentative D call TRBD2 (7 bases). The V end was cut by 3 bases, the J end by 7 bases, with 17 bases between. CDR3 length: 15 amino acids. The germline V gene has CDR1 SGHDT and CDR2 YYEEEE. CDR3 bases: TGTGCCAGCAGCTCCTCCAGGGGAGGGAGGAATGAGCAGTTCTTC. Translated: CASSSSRGGRNEQFF.

V and J are TRBV5-1 and TRBJ2-4, with 10 nucleotides matching TRBD1. Trimming at V came to 0 bases and at J to 11 bases, leaving 2 bases not matched to a gene. CDR3 length equals 13 residues. Germline V gene data show CDR1 as SGHRS and CDR2 as YFSETQ. CDR3 nucleotide sequence: TGCGCCAGCAGCTTGGCCGGGACAGGGGTTCAGTACTTC. Translated, it gives CASSLAGTGVQYF.

The chain combines TRBV7-9 with TRBJ1-1; D gene unclear. Germline values: CDR1 SEHNR, CDR2 FQNEAQ (reference sequence). The CDR3 length is 15 residues. Trimming cost V 2 bases and J 2 bases, with 12 bases left between them. The chain's CDR3 is CASSLKTLGNTEAFF. As DNA, the CDR3 is TGTGCCAGCAGCTTAAAAACCCTGGGCAACACTGAAGCTTTCTTT.

The chain has TRBV7-9 and TRBJ2-3; D not resolved. The CDR3 is made up of 12 amino acids. Trimming pared 5 bases from V and 5 bases from J, leaving 8 bases between. Germline V lookup: CDR1 SEHNR, CDR2 FQNEAQ (reference sequence). Here the CDR3 DNA reads TGTGCCAGCAGCCCCCTAAGAGATACGCAGTATTTT. Amino acids: CASSPLRDTQYF. Based on the CDR3 plus reference TRBV7-9 and TRBJ2-3, the full variable domain is DTGVSQNPRHKITKRGQNVTFRCDPISEHNRLYWYRQTLGQGPEFLTYFQNEAQLEKSRLLSDRFSAERPKGSFSTLEIQRTEQGDSAMYLCASSPLRDTQYFGPGTRLTVL.

The V call is TRBV19, the J call TRBJ1-5; D is unclear. V was shortened by 5 bases and J by 1 base, with 9 bases between the two germline ends. CDR1 is LNHDA and CDR2 is SQIVND in the germline V gene (reference sequence). The CDR3 has 14 amino acids. For the CDR3, the DNA is TGTGCCAGTAGTCTGTCGCTAAGCAATCAGCCCCAGCATTTT. It encodes CASSLSLSNQPQHF.

This clone was recorded at least ten times. V and J are TRBV5-1 and TRBJ1-1; TRBD1 aligns across 7 bases. Germline assignment: CDR1 SGHRS and CDR2 YFSETQ. This CDR3 is built from 15 residues. Trimming at V came to 2 bases and at J to 1 base, leaving 5 bases not matched to a gene. CDR3 in amino acids: CASSLDRDPNTEAFF. Written as DNA, the CDR3 is TGCGCCAGCAGCTTAGACAGGGACCCGAACACTGAAGCTTTCTTT.

The gene calls are TRBV15 and TRBJ2-3, with 8 nucleotides matching TRBD2. The CDR3 extends over 15 amino acids. In germline, CDR1 is LNHNV, CDR2 YYDKDF (reference sequence). V shed 8 bases, J shed 0 bases, and the junction held 7 bases outside the gene matches. The DNA for the CDR3 is TGTGCCACCGCCGGGGGGGGGATTAGCACAGATACGCAGTATTTT. As protein: CATAGGGISTDTQYF.

The chain links TRBV4-1 to TRBJ2-5; D ambiguous. Trimming left V 2 bases short and J 2 bases short, with 9 bases between. Germline CDR1 reads MGHRA; CDR2 reads YSYEKL. This CDR3 region has 14 residues. CDR3 nucleotides: TGCGCCAGCAGCCAAAGTCCCGGGCAAGAGACCCAGTACTTC. Protein: CASSQSPGQETQYF.

This chain joins TRBV19 and TRBJ2-2, with 9 bases matching TRBD1. Germline V gene sequence: CDR1 LNHDA, CDR2 SQIVND (reference sequence). V lost 11 bases to trimming and J lost 1 base; unmatched junction nucleotides: 5. CDR3 length: 14 amino acids. CDR3 loop: CASEGQGNTGELFF. For the CDR3, the DNA is TGTGCCTCGGAGGGACAGGGGAACACCGGGGAGCTGTTTTTT.

This chain links TRBV18 with TRBJ1-2; D not certain. Germline V lookup: CDR1 KGHSH, CDR2 LQKENI. The CDR3 covers 13 residues. Trimming cost V 4 bases and J 2 bases, with 8 bases left between them. CDR3 DNA: TGTGCCAGCTCACTGTCATCCAACTATGGCTACACCTTC. Translated, it gives CASSLSSNYGYTF.

V usage is TRBV10-1 and J usage is TRBJ2-1; 13 nucleotides match TRBD2. The junction had 5 bases not matched to a gene; V was cut back by 3 bases and J by 6 bases. Germline lookup yields CDR1 WNHNN and CDR2 SYGVQD (reference sequence). This CDR3 is built from 16 residues. The CDR3 region is CASSDRLAGGVNEQFF. Written as DNA, the CDR3 is TGCGCCAGCAGTGACAGACTAGCGGGGGGTGTCAATGAGCAGTTCTTC.

The V and J genes are TRBV5-6 and TRBJ2-5; D may be TRBD1 (7 bases). V lost 0 bases and J lost 2, with 14 bases in between. The germline gives CDR1 SGHDT, CDR2 YYEEEE. The CDR3 length is 16 residues. CDR3 nucleotide sequence: TGTGCCAGCAGCTTGGCAGGGGGGCCCTCTCAAGAGACCCAGTACTTC. It encodes CASSLAGGPSQETQYF.

This chain uses TRBV24-1 with TRBJ2-2; 7 positions agree with TRBD1. This CDR3 is built from 16 residues. Germline V gives CDR1 KGHDR, CDR2 SFDVKD. V dropped 2 bases and J dropped 6; count of bases not matched to a gene: 8. CDR3 in amino acids: CATSDSGRGFSGELFF. CDR3 coding DNA: TGTGCCACCAGTGATTCCGGCAGGGGGTTTTCCGGGGAGCTGTTTTTT.

This chain joins TRBV5-1 and TRBJ1-1; D may be TRBD1 (5 bases). The CDR3 is made up of 14 amino acids. With 2 bases removed from V and 4 bases from J, the gap between germline ends came to 12 bases. Per the germline V gene, CDR1 is SGHRS and CDR2 is YFSETQ. CDR3 residues: CASSFWGDGTEAFF. The CDR3 bases are TGCGCCAGCAGCTTCTGGGGGGACGGCACTGAAGCTTTCTTT.

This clone was seen just once. Other DNA sequences of this sample code for an identical CDR3. V is TRBV20-1 and J is TRBJ1-1, with D unclear. The CDR3 runs to 11 residues. Germline loops: CDR1 DFQATT, CDR2 SNEGSKA (reference sequence). V gave up 3 bases and J gave up 7 bases, with 9 bases separating them. CDR3 residues: CSASSGHEAFF. The CDR3 DNA sequence: TGCAGTGCTAGTTCAGGCCATGAAGCTTTCTTT.

The chain carries TRBV6-5 and TRBJ2-1; TRBD2 matches at 8 bases. Trimming took 6 bases from V and 8 from J; bases not matched to a gene: 12. Germline CDR1 and CDR2: MNHEY and SVGAGI. CDR3 size: 15 residues. CDR3 amino acids: CASRAGTRGSHEQFF. CDR3 DNA sequence: TGTGCCAGCAGAGCGGGGACTAGGGGGTCCCATGAGCAGTTCTTC.

The chain is built from TRBV9 and TRBJ1-5; D unclear. The ends were cut back, 3 bases at V and 6 bases at J, with 10 bases in the middle. Germline-derived CDR1 and CDR2 are SGDLS and YYNGEE. The CDR3 is 13 residues long. The CDR3 DNA sequence: TGTGCCAGCAGCGGCTCCGGGAGTCAGCCCCAGCATTTT. This translates into CASSGSGSQPQHF.

This chain uses TRBV2 with TRBJ1-1; no reliable D call. There are 13 residues in the CDR3. V was shortened by 8 bases and J by 1 base, with 11 bases between the two germline ends. Looked up from germline, CDR1 is SNHLY and CDR2 is FYNNEI. The CDR3 reads CASGRAANTEAFF. The CDR3 DNA is TGTGCCAGCGGGAGGGCAGCGAACACTGAAGCTTTCTTT.

The chain recombines TRBV2 with TRBJ1-1; maybe TRBD1 (5 bases). The V and J ends lost 3 bases and 0 bases respectively, with 8 bases between them. This CDR3 is built from 14 residues. CDR1 SNHLY and CDR2 FYNNEI come from the germline V gene. CDR3 DNA: TGTGCCAGCAGTGACTTGACAGTGAACACTGAAGCTTTCTTT. Amino acid sequence: CASSDLTVNTEAFF.

The rearrangement joins TRBV6-5 to TRBJ1-2, with D possibly being TRBD1 (5 bases). This CDR3 is 13 amino acids long. Per germline, CDR1 MNHEY and CDR2 SVGAGI. The germline V and J ends were trimmed by 6 bases and 1 base, with 9 bases remaining between them. CDR3 residues: CASRYDSNYGYTF. The DNA of the CDR3 is TGTGCCAGCAGATATGACAGTAACTATGGCTACACCTTC.

The chain has TRBV7-2 and TRBJ1-2, with D maybe TRBD1 (6 bases). The CDR3 extends over 13 amino acids. The germline CDR1 and CDR2 sequences are SGHTA and FQGNSA. Trimming removed 5 bases at V and 5 bases at J, with 12 bases between. The CDR3 sequence is CASSRGGGYGYTF. CDR3 coding DNA: TGTGCCAGCAGCCGGGGGGGCGGATATGGCTACACCTTC.

This clone was seen only once. The chain couples TRBV3-1 (or the pseudogene TRBV3-2) to TRBJ1-2, with TRBD1 matching 9 bases. V lost 0 bases and J lost 5; bases outside the gene matches: 7. This CDR3 spans 16 amino acids. CDR1 is LGHDT and CDR2 is YNNKEL in the germline V gene (reference sequence). DNA for the CDR3: TGTGCCAGCAGCCAAGATCAGACAGGGGGTTGGTATGGCTACACCTTC. Protein product: CASSQDQTGGWYGYTF.

This chain joins TRBV6-5 and TRBJ1-1; D not certain. Trimming cost V 6 bases and J 0 bases, with 8 bases left between them. This CDR3 contains 13 residues. The germline CDR1 and CDR2 sequences are MNHEY and SVGAGI. CDR3 in amino acids: CASSFTVNTEAFF. The CDR3 DNA reads as TGTGCCAGCAGCTTCACAGTGAACACTGAAGCTTTCTTT.

The chain recombines TRBV6-1 with TRBJ2-7; the D gene is possibly TRBD1 (5 bases). Trimming removed 6 bases from V and 2 bases from J, with 11 bases in between. This CDR3 is 13 amino acids long. Germline loops: CDR1 MNHNS, CDR2 SASEGT. The CDR3 DNA is TGTGCCAGCAGATTGGACACACCCTACGAGCAGTACTTC. Amino acid sequence: CASRLDTPYEQYF.

The V and J genes are TRBV19 and TRBJ2-6; maybe TRBD1 (6 bases). Trimming stripped 6 bases from V and 0 bases from J, with 18 bases between. The CDR3 covers 18 residues. CDR1 is LNHDA and CDR2 is SQIVND in the germline V gene (reference sequence). CDR3 amino acids: CASSVDTIQGSGANVLTF. The CDR3 coding sequence is TGTGCCAGTAGCGTCGACACCATACAGGGCTCTGGGGCCAACGTCCTGACTTTC.

The J gene is TRBJ1-2, the V gene TRBV9; TRBD1 aligns across 9 bases. The CDR3 contains 15 residues. V trimming: 3 bases; J trimming: 8 bases; junction bases outside the gene matches: 11. The germline V gene encodes CDR1 SGDLS and CDR2 YYNGEE. The CDR3 nucleotides are TGTGCCAGCAGCGCAATACAGGGGGCCGGGGGGGGCTACACCTTC. This encodes CASSAIQGAGGGYTF.

The chain uses TRBV4-1 and TRBJ2-1; D is uncertain. Per the germline V gene, CDR1 is MGHRA and CDR2 is YSYEKL. This CDR3 is built from 15 residues. Deletions cut 5 bases from V and 0 bases from J, with 11 bases between. The CDR3 reads CASSDSLSSYNEQFF. The CDR3 DNA follows: TGCGCCAGCAGCGACTCCTTGAGCTCCTACAATGAGCAGTTCTTC.

The rearrangement links TRBV30 to TRBJ2-2; TRBD1 aligns across 8 bases. J was trimmed by 6 bases and V by 0 bases; bases with no gene match: 6. Germline V gives CDR1 GTSNPN, CDR2 SVGIG (reference sequence). This CDR3 has 15 residues. DNA for the CDR3: TGTGCCTGGAGTGTACTTCAGGGGGCCGCCGGGGAGCTGTTTTTT. It specifies CAWSVLQGAAGELFF.

For the CDR3, the DNA is TGTGCCAGCAGTTTCCAACAGGGGGCGGTCTATTATGGCTACACCTTC. It translates to CASSFQQGAVYYGYTF. The chain couples TRBV6-5 to TRBJ1-2; TRBD1 agrees at 9 bases. CDR1 and CDR2 from the germline V gene are MNHEY and SVGAGI. This CDR3 spans 16 amino acids. V trimming: 4 bases; J trimming: 5 bases; junction bases outside the gene matches: 11.

This chain connects TRBV30 to TRBJ1-2; D perhaps matches TRBD1 (5 bases). CDR1 GTSNPN and CDR2 SVGIG come from the germline V gene (reference sequence). Trimming removed 5 bases at V and 4 bases at J, with 11 bases between. This CDR3 has 12 residues. CDR3 nucleotides: TGTGCCTGGGATCAGGGATCCTATGGCTACACCTTC. This codes for CAWDQGSYGYTF.

The chain employs TRBV10-3 and TRBJ1-1; D gene unclear. Germline assignment: CDR1 ENHRY and CDR2 SYGVKD. The V gene lost 2 bases and the J gene lost 1 base, with 11 bases spanning the gap. CDR3 length: 15 amino acids. The CDR3 spells CAISEGGWGNTEAFF. The DNA for the CDR3 is TGTGCCATCAGTGAGGGAGGCTGGGGGAACACTGAAGCTTTCTTT.

The chain couples TRBV18 to TRBJ1-3; 8 nucleotides match TRBD1. V shed 6 bases and J 0 bases; nucleotides not matched to a gene: 4. The CDR3 has 15 residues. CDR1 is KGHSH and CDR2 is LQKENI in the germline V gene. CDR3 loop: CASSSQGVSGNTIYF. The CDR3 DNA is TGTGCCAGCTCTTCACAGGGGGTCTCTGGAAACACCATATATTTT.